The next 8 T cell receptor beta chains were all read from a single sample in a study of T cells in Graves' hyperthyroidism and ophthalmopathy. RNA transcripts provided the source from which TCR beta CDR3 regions were amplified. TCR CDR3 regions were first amplified by RT-PCR with HTBI primers. TCRdb itself ran the multiplex PCR reads through MiXCR, one entry per CDR3 protein. Of about 610,000 distinct CDR3 sequences in the sample, about 45% were seen once. Source material: peripheral blood or thyroid tissue (not recorded which). These TCRs come from a young woman with Graves' hyperthyroidism.

The sample holds many counts of this clonotype. This chain joins TRBV2 and TRBJ2-7; 12 nucleotides agree with TRBD2. Germline CDR1 is SNHLY and CDR2 is FYNNEI. With 4 bases clipped from V and 2 bases from J, the junction kept 3 bases outside the gene matches. The CDR3 covers 15 residues. The CDR3 nucleotides read TGTGCCAGCAGTGCTACTAGCGGGAGGACCTACGAGCAGTACTTC. It codes for CASSATSGRTYEQYF.

This clonotype showed up many times. The V gene is TRBV4-3, the J gene TRBJ2-7; 10 positions agree with TRBD2. Germline loops: CDR1 LGHNA, CDR2 YSLEER. The CDR3 sequence is 16 residues long. Germline trimming cut 4 bases from V and 3 bases from J; bases unmatched to any gene: 9. The CDR3 here is CASSPRLAGVIYEQYF. CDR3 DNA sequence: TGCGCCAGCAGCCCTCGTCTAGCGGGAGTCATCTACGAGCAGTACTTC.

This clonotype appeared many times. The chain recombines TRBV7-8 with TRBJ2-5; D possibly corresponds to TRBD2 (7 bases). This CDR3 comprises 18 residues. Trimming took off 0 bases at V and 2 bases at J, with 19 bases between the two ends. Looked up from germline, CDR1 is SGHVS and CDR2 is FQNEAQ. The CDR3 sequence is CASSLALGGGKRQETQYF. The CDR3 DNA is TGTGCCAGCAGCTTAGCTTTAGGGGGGGGAAAACGGCAAGAGACCCAGTACTTC.

This clonotype was observed a few times. This chain joins TRBV2 and TRBJ1-2; perhaps TRBD1 as D (5 bases). V lost 5 bases and J 0 bases, leaving 19 bases between the germline ends. This CDR3 has 17 residues. CDR1 and CDR2 from the germline V gene are SNHLY and FYNNEI. In DNA, the CDR3 is TGTGCCAGCAGTCCCCGGGGCCGTACTAATTCTAACTATGGCTACACCTTC. Translating it yields CASSPRGRTNSNYGYTF.

In the case of this clonotype: At one boundary the junction diverges from the germline segment, which might be a read error. The chain combines TRBV5-4 with TRBJ2-5; 12 bases align to TRBD1. Germline values: CDR1 SGHNT, CDR2 YYREEE (reference sequence). The CDR3 runs 16 residues. CDR3 coding DNA: TGTGCCAGCAGCTTGGTGGGACAGGGGGCGCGGGAGACTCAGTACTTC. Translating it yields CASSLVGQGARETQYF.

This chain uses TRBV7-8 with TRBJ1-4; no definite D call. The V end lost 3 bases, the J end lost 8 bases, and 16 bases lay between the germline ends. Germline CDR1 SGHVS, CDR2 FQNEAQ. CDR3 length: 15 amino acids. CDR3 amino acids: CASSFAGSDPEKLFF. CDR3 coding DNA: TGTGCCAGCAGCTTTGCTGGTTCTGACCCCGAAAAACTGTTTTTT.

This clonotype was seen a handful of times. J is TRBJ2-5 and V is TRBV29-1; no firm D call. Between the trimmed V and J ends, which lost 3 bases and 2 bases, there was a span of 7 bases. This CDR3 comprises 12 residues. In germline, CDR1 is SQVTM, CDR2 ANQGSEA. This CDR3 reads CSVDSLQETQYF. CDR3 sequence (DNA): TGCAGCGTTGATTCCCTACAAGAGACCCAGTACTTC.

This chain links TRBV29-1 with TRBJ1-4; D perhaps matches TRBD1 (5 bases). Germline CDR1 and CDR2: SQVTM and ANQGSEA. The V end lost 2 bases, the J end lost 7 bases, and 11 bases lay between the germline ends. The CDR3 has 13 residues. Here the CDR3 reads CSVEQGNTEKLFF. CDR3 DNA: TGCAGCGTTGAACAGGGTAACACTGAAAAACTGTTTTTT.